This T cell receptor beta chain was sequenced for a study of cytomegalovirus exposure and HLA in healthy donors. It was with 60 Vbeta and 13 Jbeta primers that the PCR ran. TCRdb's table, derived via immunoSEQ multiplex PCR, lists solely in-frame clones and lacks some. Here the sample spans some 180,000 clones, 75% to 80% being singletons. The length of the CDR3 is 16 residues. Germline V gives CDR1 SGHVS, CDR2 FNYEAQ. V shed 4 bases, J shed 2 bases, and the junction held 10 bases outside the gene matches. The sequence was obtained from a female donor in good health and CMV-seronegative. V is TRBV7-6 and J is TRBJ2-7; 8 bases fit TRBD2. Specimen: PBMCs. In DNA form, the CDR3 reads TGTGCCAGCAGCTCTACCCGGGGGGGGGCCCCCTACGAGCAGTACTTC. Residues: CASSSTRGGAPYEQYF.